Below, 27 T cell receptor beta chains from the same sample are listed, as sequenced in a study of regulatory T cells in long-lasting Graves disease. Library construction for TCR beta used iRepertoire HTBI primers and Arm-PCR of CDR3 regions. MiXCR, applied by TCRdb to the multiplex PCR reads, yields one record per CDR3 protein. Among 500,000 to 700,000 distinct CDR3 sequences, 25% to 30% were seen once, and the ten largest hold about two fifths. Time point defined: persistent/refractory GD, antithyroid drugs over 5 years with positive TRAb. Generation of the TCR library employed RNA extracted from PBMCs. The starting material was peripheral blood mononuclear cells (PBMCs), obtained when the disease was refractory, from a patient treated with antithyroid drugs. All receptors come from a female donor with Graves disease.

The table lists this clonotype with a few counts. The chain has TRBV29-1 and TRBJ1-1; 8 bases match TRBD1. V was clipped by 7 bases and J by 1 base; unmatched bases: 5. From germline, CDR1 is SQVTM and CDR2 ANQGSEA. The CDR3 runs 13 residues. The CDR3 region is CSASTGANTEAFF. CDR3 nucleotides: TGCAGCGCCTCGACAGGGGCGAACACTGAAGCTTTCTTT.

V and J are TRBV12-3 or TRBV12-4 and TRBJ2-3; D gene unclear. The CDR3 spans 14 residues. V was clipped by 3 bases and J by 0 bases, with 7 bases between them. The CDR3 sequence: CASSFDRSTDTQYF. The CDR3 nucleotides read TGTGCCAGCAGTTTTGACCGTAGCACAGATACGCAGTATTTT.

The genes are TRBV20-1 and TRBJ1-1; D is uncertain. V shed 5 bases and J shed 0 bases, with 10 bases lying between them. The CDR3 is 13 residues long. Germline CDR1 reads DFQATT; CDR2 reads SNEGSKA (reference sequence). CDR3 DNA sequence: TGCAGTGCTCCGGTAGTCATGAACACTGAAGCTTTCTTT. As protein: CSAPVVMNTEAFF.

The chain joins TRBV6-1 to TRBJ1-5; D is possibly TRBD1 (6 bases). Trimming left V 5 bases short and J 4 bases short, with 18 bases between. CDR1 and CDR2 (germline): MNHNS, SASEGT. The CDR3 loop spans 16 amino acids. DNA of the CDR3: TGTGCCAGCAGTACGGGGGGGGGGCCACTGAATCAGCCCCAGCATTTT. Protein sequence: CASSTGGGPLNQPQHF.

The chain couples TRBV7-3 to TRBJ2-7, with 10 bases lining up with TRBD1. The CDR3 runs 15 residues. Per germline, CDR1 SGHTA and CDR2 FQGTGA. The ends lost 5 bases at V and 3 bases at J; junction bases unmatched: 7. The CDR3: CASSPVRDRGYEQYF. DNA for the CDR3: TGTGCCAGCAGCCCGGTCCGGGACAGGGGCTACGAGCAGTACTTC.

V and J are TRBV29-1 and TRBJ1-1, with 8 bases matching TRBD1. The CDR3 has 13 residues. The germline V gene encodes CDR1 SQVTM and CDR2 ANQGSEA. V shed 4 bases, J shed 8 bases, and the junction held 9 bases outside the gene matches. The CDR3: CSVGTGRVGEAFF. The CDR3 DNA reads as TGCAGCGTTGGGACAGGGCGGGTGGGCGAAGCTTTCTTT.

V usage is TRBV18 and J usage is TRBJ1-4, with TRBD1 matching over 7 bases. Per the germline V gene, CDR1 is KGHSH and CDR2 is LQKENI. Germline trimming cut 3 bases from V and 6 bases from J; bases unmatched to any gene: 16. The CDR3 has 18 amino acids. CDR3 protein: CASSPRPGQISADEKLFF. The CDR3 nucleotides are TGTGCCAGCTCACCTCGTCCGGGACAGATATCGGCTGATGAAAAACTGTTTTTT.

CDR3 nucleotides: TGCGCCAGCAGCACCGCGACCGGGGCGAATTCACCCCTCCACTTT. Protein: CASSTATGANSPLHF. The V call is TRBV5-1, the J call TRBJ1-6, with a tentative D call TRBD1 (5 bases). V was clipped by 4 bases and J by 7 bases, with 15 bases between them. Germline CDR1 and CDR2: SGHRS and YFSETQ. The CDR3 length is 15 residues.

This clonotype appeared many times. The chain joins TRBV28 to TRBJ1-1; 11 bases line up with TRBD1. This CDR3 comprises 16 residues. Losses at the gene ends were 2 bases for V and 7 bases for J; bases not matched to a gene: 9. Germline CDR1 is MDHEN and CDR2 is SYDVKM. The CDR3 reads CASSLNPGQGAVEAFF. The CDR3 DNA follows: TGTGCCAGCAGTTTAAATCCCGGACAGGGGGCGGTTGAAGCTTTCTTT.

The rearrangement links TRBV29-1 to TRBJ2-1, with TRBD1 identical over 11 bases. This CDR3 has 16 amino acids. J was trimmed by 2 bases and V by 2 bases; bases with no gene match: 5. CDR1 SQVTM and CDR2 ANQGSEA come from the germline V gene. The CDR3 region is CSVERGQGVTYNEQFF. The CDR3, as DNA: TGCAGCGTTGAAAGGGGACAGGGGGTCACCTACAATGAGCAGTTCTTC.

Comment on this clonotype: This may be a read error, as it is one base from a much larger clone. The V call is TRBV11-2, the J call TRBJ2-7; no reliable D call. Germline V lookup: CDR1 SGHAT, CDR2 FQNNGV. The V gene lost 4 bases and the J gene lost 3 bases, with 13 bases spanning the gap. The CDR3 totals 14 residues. CDR3 bases: TGTGCCAGCAGCTGGGGAACGTCCCTCTACGAGCAGTACTTC. Residues: CASSWGTSLYEQYF. The full variable domain, in which reference TRBV11-2 and TRBJ2-7 provide the parts outside the CDR3, is EAGVAQSPRYKIIEKRQSVAFWCNPISGHATLYWYQQILGQGPKLLIQFQNNGVVDDSQLPKDRFSAERLKGVDSTLKIQPAKLEDSAVYLCASSWGTSLYEQYFGPGTRLTVT.

Many counts were recorded for this clonotype. The chain links TRBV28 to TRBJ1-2; 8 nucleotides agree with TRBD1. V lost 4 bases to trimming and J lost 4 bases; unmatched junction nucleotides: 8. CDR1 MDHEN and CDR2 SYDVKM come from the germline V gene. The CDR3 consists of 15 residues. CDR3 in DNA: TGTGCCAGCAGTTCCCTAAGAACAGGGGGCTATGGCTACACCTTC. Protein sequence: CASSSLRTGGYGYTF.

This clonotype was observed a few times. The chain employs TRBV12-3 or TRBV12-4 and TRBJ2-2; TRBD2 agrees at 8 bases. The V and J ends lost 3 bases and 4 bases, in that order; junction bases with no gene match: 7. The CDR3 totals 16 residues. CDR3 bases: TGTGCCAGCAGTTTGCGTACTAGCGGAAGCACCGGGGAGCTGTTTTTT. Protein sequence: CASSLRTSGSTGELFF.

The rearrangement uses TRBV6-6 and TRBJ2-3; D is uncertain. From germline, CDR1 is MNHNY and CDR2 SVGAGI (reference sequence). The CDR3 is 15 residues long. With 0 bases removed from V and 0 bases from J, the gap between germline ends came to 7 bases. The CDR3 is CASSYSLDSTDTQYF. The CDR3 bases are TGTGCCAGCAGTTACTCGTTGGACAGCACAGATACGCAGTATTTT.

This chain joins TRBV4-2 and TRBJ2-5, with 7 bases matching TRBD2. The germline CDR1 and CDR2 sequences are LGHNA and YNFKEQ. Germline trimming cut 1 base from V and 1 base from J; bases unmatched to any gene: 3. The CDR3 runs to 15 residues. The CDR3 loop is CASSQVASGQETQYF. The DNA of the CDR3 is TGTGCCAGCAGCCAAGTCGCTAGCGGCCAAGAGACCCAGTACTTC.

This clonotype was seen many times. V and J are TRBV12-3 or TRBV12-4 and TRBJ2-7; the match to TRBD2 covers 12 bases. The CDR3 length is 16 residues. V was pared by 6 bases and J by 1 base, with 7 bases of the junction left unmatched. CDR3 sequence (DNA): TGTGCCAGCAGCCAAAGACTAGCGGGAGTTTCCTACGAGCAGTACTTC. Translating gives CASSQRLAGVSYEQYF.

The chain links TRBV14 to TRBJ1-1; no clear D gene. Per germline, CDR1 SGHDN and CDR2 FVKESK. The ends were cut back, 3 bases at V and 1 base at J, with 12 bases in the middle. The CDR3 covers 15 residues. CDR3 nucleotides: TGTGCCAGCAGCCACTTTCTGACTGGGAACACTGAAGCTTTCTTT. This encodes CASSHFLTGNTEAFF.

V is TRBV13 and J is TRBJ2-5; 7 bases map to TRBD1. The germline gives CDR1 PRHDT, CDR2 FYEKMQ (reference sequence). Trimming at V came to 2 bases and at J to 8 bases, leaving 5 bases not matched to a gene. This CDR3 spans 13 amino acids. The CDR3 here is CASSLLQGRTQYF. The CDR3 bases are TGTGCCAGCAGCTTACTACAGGGGAGAACCCAGTACTTC.

This clonotype was detected ten times or more. This rearrangement joins TRBV2 to TRBJ1-1; TRBD1 aligns across 7 bases. The length of the CDR3 is 15 residues. CDR1 and CDR2 (germline): SNHLY, FYNNEI. J lost 1 base, V lost 6 bases, and 8 bases had no gene match. The CDR3 DNA follows: TGTGCCAGCAGCACAACAGGACAGGCGAACACTGAAGCTTTCTTT. Its translation is CASSTTGQANTEAFF.

This sequence joins TRBV10-3 and TRBJ2-7; maybe TRBD1 (5 bases). This CDR3 has 14 amino acids. In germline, CDR1 is ENHRY, CDR2 SYGVKD. Trimming stripped 3 bases from V and 3 bases from J, with 12 bases between. The CDR3 bases are TGTGCCATCAGTGAAGCAGGGTCCCACTACGAGCAGTACTTC. It translates to CAISEAGSHYEQYF.

The sample holds many counts of this clonotype. The rearrangement uses TRBV28 and TRBJ2-7, with 8 bases fitting TRBD1. J gave up 3 bases and V 2 bases, and 6 bases lay outside the gene matches. This CDR3 has 15 residues. Germline V gene lookup returns CDR1 MDHEN and CDR2 SYDVKM. CDR3 DNA: TGTGCCAGCAGTTTAGTTAGGACAGGGATCTACGAGCAGTACTTC. Amino acid sequence: CASSLVRTGIYEQYF. Looking up the rest from reference TRBV28 and TRBJ2-7 gives the full variable domain: DVKVTQSSRYLVKRTGEKVFLECVQDMDHENMFWYRQDPGLGLRLIYFSYDVKMKEKGDIPEGYSVSREKKERFSLILESASTNQTSMYLCASSLVRTGIYEQYFGPGTRLTVT.

The chain is built from TRBV3-1 and TRBJ1-1, with 7 bases that match TRBD1. This CDR3 comprises 16 residues. CDR1 and CDR2 from the germline V gene are LGHDT and YNNKEL (reference sequence). The junction had 10 bases not matched to a gene; V was cut back by 0 bases and J by 6 bases. CDR3 nucleotides: TGTGCCAGCAGCCAAGATGGGGGGACAGCCGGGGCTGAAGCTTTCTTT. As protein: CASSQDGGTAGAEAFF.

Comment on this clonotype: The junction and the germline gene differ at one end; a read error may be behind it. Written as DNA, the CDR3 is TGTGCCAGCAGCATAACTAGCGGGAGATGGGCCGGGGAGCTGTTTTTT. This gives the protein CASSITSGRWAGELFF. The chain has TRBV7-3 and TRBJ2-2; TRBD2 matches at 11 bases. The CDR3 has 16 residues. In germline, CDR1 is SGHTA, CDR2 FQGTGA.

The rearrangement joins TRBV30 to TRBJ1-5; no clear D gene. Trimming cost V 4 bases and J 3 bases, with 16 bases left between them. Germline V lookup: CDR1 GTSNPN, CDR2 SVGIG (reference sequence). CDR3 length equals 15 residues. In DNA form, the CDR3 reads TGTGCCTGGACAAGAACGACATCCCCCAATCAGCCCCAGCATTTT. This sequence encodes CAWTRTTSPNQPQHF.

Ten or more counts support this clonotype. CDR3 residues: CASTPLAPTEAFF. The CDR3 nucleotides are TGTGCCAGCACCCCCCTAGCTCCCACTGAAGCTTTCTTT. The rearrangement links TRBV12-3 or TRBV12-4 to TRBJ1-1; D unresolved. V was trimmed by 7 bases and J by 4 bases, leaving 13 bases between them. The CDR3 extends over 13 amino acids.

The chain joins TRBV20-1 to TRBJ1-3; D is ambiguous. CDR3 length: 14 residues. In germline, CDR1 is DFQATT, CDR2 SNEGSKA (reference sequence). V was shortened by 5 bases and J by 2 bases, with 13 bases between the two germline ends. CDR3 protein: CSAPSDRAGNTIYF. The CDR3 coding sequence is TGCAGTGCTCCATCGGATAGGGCTGGAAACACCATATATTTT.

In this sample, this clonotype turned up a few times. V and J are TRBV19 and TRBJ1-5; D is possibly TRBD1 (6 bases). The CDR3 totals 14 residues. CDR1 is LNHDA, CDR2 SQIVND, per germline (reference sequence). Trimming took off 1 base at V and 4 bases at J, with 8 bases between the two ends. The CDR3 reads CASSIGTANQPQHF. The CDR3 nucleotides read TGTGCCAGTAGTATAGGGACAGCTAATCAGCCCCAGCATTTT. The full variable domain, in which reference TRBV19 and TRBJ1-5 provide the parts outside the CDR3, is DGGITQSPKYLFRKEGQNVTLSCEQNLNHDAMYWYRQDPGQGLRLIYYSQIVNDFQKGDIAEGYSVSREKKESFPLTVTSAQKNPTAFYLCASSIGTANQPQHFGDGTRLSIL.